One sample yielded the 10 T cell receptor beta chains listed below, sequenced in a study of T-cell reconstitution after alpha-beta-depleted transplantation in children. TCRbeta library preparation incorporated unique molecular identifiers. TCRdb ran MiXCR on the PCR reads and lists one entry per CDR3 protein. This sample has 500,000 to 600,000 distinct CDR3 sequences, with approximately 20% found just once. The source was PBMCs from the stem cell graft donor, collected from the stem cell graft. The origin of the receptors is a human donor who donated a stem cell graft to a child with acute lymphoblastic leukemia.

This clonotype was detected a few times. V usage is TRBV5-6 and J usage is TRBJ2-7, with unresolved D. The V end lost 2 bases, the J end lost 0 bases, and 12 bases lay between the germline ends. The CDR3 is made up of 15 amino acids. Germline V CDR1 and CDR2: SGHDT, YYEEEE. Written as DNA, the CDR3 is TGTGCCAGCAGCTTCCAAACCGGGCCCTCCTACGAGCAGTACTTC. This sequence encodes CASSFQTGPSYEQYF.

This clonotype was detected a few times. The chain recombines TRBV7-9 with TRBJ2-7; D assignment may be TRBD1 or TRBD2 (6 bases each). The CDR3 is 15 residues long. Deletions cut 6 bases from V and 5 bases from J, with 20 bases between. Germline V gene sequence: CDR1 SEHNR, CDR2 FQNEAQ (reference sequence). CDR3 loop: CASSSTRGRKDEQYF. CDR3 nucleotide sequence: TGTGCCAGCAGTTCAACCCGGGGGCGGAAGGACGAGCAGTACTTC.

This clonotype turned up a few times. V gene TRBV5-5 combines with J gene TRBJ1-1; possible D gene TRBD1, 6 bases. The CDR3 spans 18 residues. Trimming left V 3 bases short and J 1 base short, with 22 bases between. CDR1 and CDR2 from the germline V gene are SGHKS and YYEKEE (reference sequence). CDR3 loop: CASSSTGTYVSSNTEAFF. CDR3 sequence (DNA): TGTGCCAGCAGCTCAACCGGGACATATGTGTCGTCGAACACTGAAGCTTTCTTT.

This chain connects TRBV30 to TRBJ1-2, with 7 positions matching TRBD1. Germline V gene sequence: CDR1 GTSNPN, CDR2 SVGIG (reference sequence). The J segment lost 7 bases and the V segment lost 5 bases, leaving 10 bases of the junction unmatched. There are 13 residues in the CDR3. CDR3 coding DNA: TGTGCCTGGGGGGACAGCCATGGACCTGGCTACACCTTC. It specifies CAWGDSHGPGYTF.

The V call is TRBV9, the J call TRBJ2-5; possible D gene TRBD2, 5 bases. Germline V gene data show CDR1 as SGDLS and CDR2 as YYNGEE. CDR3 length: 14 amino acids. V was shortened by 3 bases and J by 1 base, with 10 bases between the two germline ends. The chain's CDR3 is CASSGSGSQETQYF. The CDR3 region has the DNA TGTGCCAGCAGCGGGAGCGGTTCCCAAGAGACCCAGTACTTC. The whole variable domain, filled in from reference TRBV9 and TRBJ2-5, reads DSGVTQTPKHLITATGQRVTLRCSPRSGDLSVYWYQQSLDQGLQFLIQYYNGEERAKGNILERFSAQQFPDLHSELNLSSLELGDSALYFCASSGSGSQETQYFGPGTRLLVL.

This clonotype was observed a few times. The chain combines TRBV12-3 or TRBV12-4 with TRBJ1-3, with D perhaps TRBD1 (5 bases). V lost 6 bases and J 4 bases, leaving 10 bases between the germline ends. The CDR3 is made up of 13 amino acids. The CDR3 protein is CASRTVNGNTIYF. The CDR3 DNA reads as TGTGCCAGCAGGACAGTGAACGGAAACACCATATATTTT.

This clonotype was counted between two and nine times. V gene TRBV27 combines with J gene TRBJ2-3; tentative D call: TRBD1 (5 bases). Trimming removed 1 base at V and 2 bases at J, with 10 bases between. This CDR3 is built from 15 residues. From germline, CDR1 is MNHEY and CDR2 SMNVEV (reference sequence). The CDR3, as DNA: TGTGCCAGCAGTTTATACCCAGGGATCACAGATACGCAGTATTTT. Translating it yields CASSLYPGITDTQYF.

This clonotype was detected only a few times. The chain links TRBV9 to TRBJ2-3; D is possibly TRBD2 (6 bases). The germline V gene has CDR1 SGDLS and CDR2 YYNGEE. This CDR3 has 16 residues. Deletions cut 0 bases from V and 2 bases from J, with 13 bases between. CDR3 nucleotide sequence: TGTGCCAGCAGCGTAGGGGCTAGCGAGTCCACAGATACGCAGTATTTT. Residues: CASSVGASESTDTQYF.

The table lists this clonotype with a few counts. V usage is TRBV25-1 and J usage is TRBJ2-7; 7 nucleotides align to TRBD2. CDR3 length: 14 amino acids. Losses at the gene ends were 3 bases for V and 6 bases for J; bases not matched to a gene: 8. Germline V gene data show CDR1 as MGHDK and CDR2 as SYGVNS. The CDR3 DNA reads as TGTGCCAGCAGTGAGAGCGGGGAGTTGACCGAGCAGTACTTC. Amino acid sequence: CASSESGELTEQYF.

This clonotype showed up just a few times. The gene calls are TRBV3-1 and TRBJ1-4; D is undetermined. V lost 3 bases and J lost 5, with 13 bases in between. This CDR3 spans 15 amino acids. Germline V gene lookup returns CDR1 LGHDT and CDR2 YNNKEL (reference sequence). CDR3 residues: CASSQTRTRNEKLFF. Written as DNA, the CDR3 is TGTGCCAGCAGCCAGACCCGGACCCGAAATGAAAAACTGTTTTTT.